This is a list of T cell receptor beta chains from one sample in a study of blood T cell repertoires in acute mononucleosis. TCRdb keeps only in-frame clones here, not all; method: immunoSEQ multiplex PCR. Of 7,000 to 8,000 clones in the sample, 20% to 25% were seen once. This specimen consisted of EBV YVL epitope tetramer+ CD8+ T cells sorted from PBMCs, obtained during acute infectious mononucleosis. All receptors come from a woman aged 18 to 35 with infectious mononucleosis caused by EBV. Each CDR3 is given with its conserved first and last residue. The D gene is left open where the match is weak. Not all rows give a size; the values are once, few, many and, for expanded clones, a class.

>-|TRBV29-1|-|12|TRBJ1-5
TGCAGCGTTGTATGGGCGCTGGGTCAGCAGCATTTT
CSVVWALGQQHF
>-|TRBV7-3|TRBD2|14|TRBJ2-7
TGCGCCAGCAGCCAAGAATGGGGGGGCTACGAGCAGTACTTC
CASSQEWGGYEQYF
>few|TRBV6-5|-|15|TRBJ1-1
TGTGCCAGCAGTACGGTGGGGACCCCGAACACTGAAGCTTTCTTT
CASSTVGTPNTEAFF
>-|TRBV27|-|11|TRBJ2-1
TGTGCCACCACGGCGGCGTACAATGAGTTCTTC
CATTAAYNEFF
>-|TRBV4-1|-|13|TRBJ2-7
TGCGCCAGCAGCCAAGACCTCAGCTATGAGCAGTACTTC
CASSQDLSYEQYF
>few|TRBV5-6|-|16|TRBJ2-7
TGTGCCAGCAGCCCAACATTGCAGGGAGTCGCCTACGAGCAGTACTTC
CASSPTLQGVAYEQYF
>few|TRBV10-3|TRBD2|14|TRBJ2-5
TGTGCCGTAGGACTAGCGGGGAGCCAAGAGACCCAGTACTTC
CAVGLAGSQETQYF
>many|TRBV7-3|-|18|TRBJ2-1
TGTGCCAGCAGCTTAGCGGGAATAGCAGGTACGGCCTACAATGAGCAGTTCTTC
CASSLAGIAGTAYNEQFF
>-|TRBV27|-|16|TRBJ1-6
TGTGCCAGCAGTCCCCCCCGGGGAGGGGAGAATTCACCCCTCCACTTT
CASSPPRGGENSPLHF
>few|TRBV7-6|TRBD2|18|TRBJ2-3
TGTGCCAGCAGCTTAGTCATCGCGGGAGCAGGGCACACAGATACGCAGTATTTT
CASSLVIAGAGHTDTQYF
>many|TRBV7-2|TRBD2|19|TRBJ2-3
TGTGCCAGCAGCCCACTGGTGACTAGCGGTAGCGATTTCACAGATACGCAGTATTTT
CASSPLVTSGSDFTDTQYF
>medium-sized|TRBV7-3|TRBD2|14|TRBJ2-7
TGTGCCAGCAGCTCGACTAGCGGGAGCCACGAGCAGTACTTC
CASSSTSGSHEQYF
>many|TRBV5-6|TRBD1|13|TRBJ2-1
TGTGCCAGCAGCATACAGGGGAAAAATGAGCAGTTCTTC
CASSIQGKNEQFF
>-|TRBV7-2|TRBD2|17|TRBJ2-3
TGTGCCAGCAACTTCAACGCGGGAGCAGGGCACACAGATACGCAGTATTTT
CASNFNAGAGHTDTQYF
>many|TRBV7-3|TRBD1|14|TRBJ2-3
TGTGCCAGCAGCTTGTTGGGACAGGGGGATACGCAGTATTTT
CASSLLGQGDTQYF
>many|TRBV10-3|TRBD2|20|TRBJ2-7
TGTGCCATCAGTGAGTCCCCATCGACTAGCGGGGGGGCCAAGGACTACGAGCAGTACTTC
CAISESPSTSGGAKDYEQYF
>-|TRBV6-5|TRBD1|13|TRBJ2-1
TGTGCCAGCAGGGCAGGGGGCAGCGATGAGCAGTTCTTC
CASRAGGSDEQFF